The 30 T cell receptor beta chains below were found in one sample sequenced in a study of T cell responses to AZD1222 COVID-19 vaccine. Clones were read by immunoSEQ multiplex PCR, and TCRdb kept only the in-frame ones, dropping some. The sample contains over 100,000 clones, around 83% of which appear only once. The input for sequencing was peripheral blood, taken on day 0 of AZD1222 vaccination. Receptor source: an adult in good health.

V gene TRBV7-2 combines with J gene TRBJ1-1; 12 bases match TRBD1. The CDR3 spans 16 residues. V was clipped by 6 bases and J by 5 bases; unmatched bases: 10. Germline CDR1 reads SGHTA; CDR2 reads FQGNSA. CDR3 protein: CASSFSGTGGGTEAFF. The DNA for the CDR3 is TGTGCCAGCAGTTTTTCCGGGACAGGGGGCGGGACTGAAGCTTTCTTT.

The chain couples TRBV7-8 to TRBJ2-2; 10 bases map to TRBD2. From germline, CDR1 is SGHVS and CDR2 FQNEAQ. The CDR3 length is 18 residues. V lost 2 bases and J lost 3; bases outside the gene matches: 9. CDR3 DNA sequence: TGTGCCAGCAGCTTAATTAAGAGCGGGAGGGGGGACACCGGGGAGCTGTTTTTT. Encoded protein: CASSLIKSGRGDTGELFF.

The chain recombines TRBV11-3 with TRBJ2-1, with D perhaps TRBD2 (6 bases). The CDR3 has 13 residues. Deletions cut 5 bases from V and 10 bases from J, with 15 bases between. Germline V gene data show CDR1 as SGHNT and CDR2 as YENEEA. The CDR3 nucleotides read TGTGCCAGCAGCCCGCACCGTGGGGGGGAGCAGTTCTTC. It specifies CASSPHRGGEQFF.

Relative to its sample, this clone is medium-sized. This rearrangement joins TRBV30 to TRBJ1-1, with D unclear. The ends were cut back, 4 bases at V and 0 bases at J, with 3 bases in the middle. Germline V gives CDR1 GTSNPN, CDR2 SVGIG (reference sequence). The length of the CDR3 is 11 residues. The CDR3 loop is CAWMMNTEAFF. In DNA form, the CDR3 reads TGTGCCTGGATGATGAACACTGAAGCTTTCTTT.

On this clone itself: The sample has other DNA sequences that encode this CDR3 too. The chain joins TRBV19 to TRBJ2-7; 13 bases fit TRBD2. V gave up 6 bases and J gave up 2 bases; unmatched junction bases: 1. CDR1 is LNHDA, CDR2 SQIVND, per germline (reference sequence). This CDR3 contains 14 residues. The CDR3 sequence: CASSGLAGAYEQYF. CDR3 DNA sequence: TGTGCCAGTAGCGGACTAGCGGGGGCCTACGAGCAGTACTTC.

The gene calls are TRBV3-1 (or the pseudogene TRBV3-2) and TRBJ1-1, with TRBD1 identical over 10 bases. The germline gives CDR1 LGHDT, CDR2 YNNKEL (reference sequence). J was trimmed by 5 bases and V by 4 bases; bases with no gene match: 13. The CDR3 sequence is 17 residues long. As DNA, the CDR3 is TGTGCCAGCAGCCGCCGCCCCGGGACAGGGGCCCGAACTGAAGCTTTCTTT. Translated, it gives CASSRRPGTGARTEAFF.

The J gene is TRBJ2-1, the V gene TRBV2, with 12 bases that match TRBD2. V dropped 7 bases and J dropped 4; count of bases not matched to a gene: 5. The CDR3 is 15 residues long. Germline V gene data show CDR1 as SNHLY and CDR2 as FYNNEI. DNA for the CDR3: TGTGCCAGCACTCCACTAGCGGGAGGTTACAATGAGCAGTTCTTC. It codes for CASTPLAGGYNEQFF.

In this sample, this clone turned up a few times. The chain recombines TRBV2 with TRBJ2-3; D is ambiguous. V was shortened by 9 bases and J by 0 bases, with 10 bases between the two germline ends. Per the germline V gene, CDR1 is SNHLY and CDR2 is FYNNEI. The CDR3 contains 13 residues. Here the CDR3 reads CASGRVSTDTQYF. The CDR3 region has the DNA TGTGCCAGTGGTCGAGTTAGCACAGATACGCAGTATTTT.

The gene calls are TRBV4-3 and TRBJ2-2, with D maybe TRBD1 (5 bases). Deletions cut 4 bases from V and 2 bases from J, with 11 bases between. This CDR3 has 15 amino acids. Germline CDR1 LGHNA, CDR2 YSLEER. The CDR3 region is CASSLTGENTGELFF. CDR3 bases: TGCGCCAGCAGCCTCACAGGAGAAAACACCGGGGAGCTGTTTTTT.

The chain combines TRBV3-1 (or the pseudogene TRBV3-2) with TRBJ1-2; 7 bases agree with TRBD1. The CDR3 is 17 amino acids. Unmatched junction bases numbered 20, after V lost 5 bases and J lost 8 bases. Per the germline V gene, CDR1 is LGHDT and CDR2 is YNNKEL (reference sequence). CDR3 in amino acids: CASSSRAGGKITSGYTF. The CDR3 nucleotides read TGTGCCAGCAGCAGCCGGGCAGGGGGAAAGATTACATCCGGCTACACCTTC.

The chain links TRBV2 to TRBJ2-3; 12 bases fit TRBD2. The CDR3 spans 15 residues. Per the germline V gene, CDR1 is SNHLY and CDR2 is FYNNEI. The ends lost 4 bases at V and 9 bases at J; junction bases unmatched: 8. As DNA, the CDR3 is TGTGCCAGCAGTGCTAGCGGGAGGGCCCAGGGGACGCAGTATTTT. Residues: CASSASGRAQGTQYF.

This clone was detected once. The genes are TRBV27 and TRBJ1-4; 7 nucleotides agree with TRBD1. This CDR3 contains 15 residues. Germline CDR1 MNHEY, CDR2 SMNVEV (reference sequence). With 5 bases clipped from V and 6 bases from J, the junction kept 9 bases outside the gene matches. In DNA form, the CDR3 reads TGTGCCAGCAGTATGACAGGGAGTTCTTATGAAAAACTGTTTTTT. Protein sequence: CASSMTGSSYEKLFF.

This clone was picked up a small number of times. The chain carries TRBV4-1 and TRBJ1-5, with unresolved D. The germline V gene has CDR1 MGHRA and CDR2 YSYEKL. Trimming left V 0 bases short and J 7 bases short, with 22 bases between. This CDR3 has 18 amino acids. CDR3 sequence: CASSQDTVASAVMQPQHF. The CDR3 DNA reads TGCGCCAGCAGCCAAGATACGGTCGCGTCAGCAGTGATGCAGCCCCAGCATTTT.

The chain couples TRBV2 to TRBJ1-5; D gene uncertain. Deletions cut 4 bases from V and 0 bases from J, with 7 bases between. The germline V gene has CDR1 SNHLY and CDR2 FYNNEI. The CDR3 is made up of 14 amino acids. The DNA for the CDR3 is TGTGCCAGCAGTGCCAGTATTAGCAATCAGCCCCAGCATTTT. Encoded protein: CASSASISNQPQHF.

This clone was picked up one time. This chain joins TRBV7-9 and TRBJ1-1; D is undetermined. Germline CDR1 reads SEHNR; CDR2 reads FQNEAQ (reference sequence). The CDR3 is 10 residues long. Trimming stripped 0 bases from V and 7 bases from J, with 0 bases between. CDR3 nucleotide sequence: TGTGCCAGCAGCTTAGCTGAAGCTTTCTTT. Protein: CASSLAEAFF.

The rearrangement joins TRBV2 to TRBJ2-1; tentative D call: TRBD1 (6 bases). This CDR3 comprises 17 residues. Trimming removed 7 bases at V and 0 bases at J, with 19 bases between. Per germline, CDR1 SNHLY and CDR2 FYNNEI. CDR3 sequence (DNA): TGTGCCAGCACCGCGGACAGACGGATGAGCTCCTACAATGAGCAGTTCTTC. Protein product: CASTADRRMSSYNEQFF.

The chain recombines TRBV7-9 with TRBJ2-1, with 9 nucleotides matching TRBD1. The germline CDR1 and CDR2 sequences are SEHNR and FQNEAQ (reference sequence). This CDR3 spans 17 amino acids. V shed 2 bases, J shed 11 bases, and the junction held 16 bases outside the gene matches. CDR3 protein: CASSLNTGGQRIDQQFF. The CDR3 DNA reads TGTGCCAGCAGCTTAAATACAGGGGGCCAGAGGATCGATCAGCAGTTCTTC.

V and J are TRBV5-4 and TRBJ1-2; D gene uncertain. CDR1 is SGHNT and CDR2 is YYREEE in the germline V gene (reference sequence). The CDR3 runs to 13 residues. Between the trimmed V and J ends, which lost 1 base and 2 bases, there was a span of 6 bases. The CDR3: CASSLSGNYGYTF. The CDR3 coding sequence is TGTGCCAGCAGCTTGTCGGGGAACTATGGCTACACCTTC.

DNA for the CDR3: TGTGCCAGCAGTTCCCTTGCGGGAGCAGAGACCCAGTACTTC. This translates into CASSSLAGAETQYF. This chain connects TRBV28 to TRBJ2-5; TRBD2 matches at 7 bases. V lost 4 bases and J lost 4; bases outside the gene matches: 6. Germline assignment: CDR1 MDHEN and CDR2 SYDVKM. The CDR3 consists of 14 residues. Full variable domain (missing parts from reference TRBV28 and TRBJ2-5): DVKVTQSSRYLVKRTGEKVFLECVQDMDHENMFWYRQDPGLGLRLIYFSYDVKMKEKGDIPEGYSVSREKKERFSLILESASTNQTSMYLCASSSLAGAETQYFGPGTRLLVL.

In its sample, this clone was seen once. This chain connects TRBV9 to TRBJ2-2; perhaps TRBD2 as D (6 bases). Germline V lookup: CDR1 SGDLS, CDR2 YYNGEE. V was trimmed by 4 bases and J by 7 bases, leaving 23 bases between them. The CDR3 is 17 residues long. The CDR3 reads CASSLPFTGRKGGELFF. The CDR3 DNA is TGTGCCAGCAGCCTACCGTTCACGGGGAGGAAAGGCGGGGAGCTGTTTTTT.

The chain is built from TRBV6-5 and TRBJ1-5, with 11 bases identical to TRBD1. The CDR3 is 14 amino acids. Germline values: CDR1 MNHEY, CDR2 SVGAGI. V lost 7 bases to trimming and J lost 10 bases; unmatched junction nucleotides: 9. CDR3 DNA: TGTGCCAGCACCGAGGGACAGGGGGACCTCCCCCAGCATTTT. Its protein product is CASTEGQGDLPQHF.

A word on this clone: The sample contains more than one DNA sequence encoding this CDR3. This CDR3 reads CASSPPAHSYEQYF. In DNA form, the CDR3 reads TGTGCCAGCTCACCACCTGCTCACTCCTACGAGCAGTACTTC. V and J are TRBV18 and TRBJ2-7; D is uncertain. V lost 0 bases, J lost 0 bases, and 6 bases lay in between. The germline V gene encodes CDR1 KGHSH and CDR2 LQKENI. The CDR3 is made up of 14 amino acids. The variable domain in full, completed from reference TRBV18 and TRBJ2-7, reads NAGVMQNPRHLVRRRGQEARLRCSPMKGHSHVYWYRQLPEEGLKFMVYLQKENIIDESGMPKERFSAEFPKEGPSILRIQQVVRGDSAAYFCASSPPAHSYEQYFGPGTRLTVT.

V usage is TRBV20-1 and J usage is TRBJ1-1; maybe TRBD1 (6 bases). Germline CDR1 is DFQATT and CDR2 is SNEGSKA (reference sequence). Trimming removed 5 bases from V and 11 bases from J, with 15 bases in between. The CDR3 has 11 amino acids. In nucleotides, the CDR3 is TGCAGTGCTTATCCGGGACACTTGGCTTTCTTT. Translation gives CSAYPGHLAFF.

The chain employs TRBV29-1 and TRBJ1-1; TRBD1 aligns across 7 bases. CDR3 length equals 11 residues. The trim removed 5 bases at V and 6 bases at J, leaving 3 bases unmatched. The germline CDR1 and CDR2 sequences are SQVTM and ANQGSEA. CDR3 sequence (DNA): TGCAGCGTTTGGAGGGGGCCTGAAGCTTTCTTT. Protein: CSVWRGPEAFF.

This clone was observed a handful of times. In DNA form, the CDR3 reads TGTGCCAGCAGCAAACCCTCATCAGACCCCGGGACAGGGGACTTCTACGAGCAGTACTTC. It codes for CASSKPSSDPGTGDFYEQYF. V is TRBV6-6 and J is TRBJ2-7, with 10 bases matching TRBD1. With 6 bases clipped from V and 3 bases from J, the junction kept 23 bases outside the gene matches. Germline CDR1 reads MNHNY; CDR2 reads SVGAGI (reference sequence). The CDR3 runs 20 residues.

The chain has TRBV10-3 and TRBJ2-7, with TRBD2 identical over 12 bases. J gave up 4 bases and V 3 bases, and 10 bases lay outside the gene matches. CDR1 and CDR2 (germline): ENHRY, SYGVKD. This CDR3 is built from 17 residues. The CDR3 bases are TGTGCCATCAGTGACTGGCGACTAGCGGGAGAGGGGTACGAGCAGTACTTC. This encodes CAISDWRLAGEGYEQYF.

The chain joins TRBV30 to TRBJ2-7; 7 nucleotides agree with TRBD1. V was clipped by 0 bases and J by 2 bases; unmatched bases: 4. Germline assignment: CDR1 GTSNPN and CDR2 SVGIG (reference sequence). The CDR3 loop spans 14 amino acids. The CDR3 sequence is CAWSVQGITYEQYF. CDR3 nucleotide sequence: TGTGCCTGGAGTGTACAGGGGATCACCTACGAGCAGTACTTC.

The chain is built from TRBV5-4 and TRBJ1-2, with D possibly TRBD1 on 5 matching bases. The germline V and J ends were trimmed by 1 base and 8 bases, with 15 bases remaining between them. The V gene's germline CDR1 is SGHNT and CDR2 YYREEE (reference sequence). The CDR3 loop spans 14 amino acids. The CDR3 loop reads CASSLSKGHWGYTF. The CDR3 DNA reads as TGTGCCAGCAGCTTGTCCAAGGGGCATTGGGGCTACACCTTC. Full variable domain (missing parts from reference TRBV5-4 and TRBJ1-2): ETGVTQSPTHLIKTRGQQVTLRCSSQSGHNTVSWYQQALGQGPQFIFQYYREEENGRGNFPPRFSGLQFPNYSSELNVNALELDDSALYLCASSLSKGHWGYTFGSGTRLTVV.

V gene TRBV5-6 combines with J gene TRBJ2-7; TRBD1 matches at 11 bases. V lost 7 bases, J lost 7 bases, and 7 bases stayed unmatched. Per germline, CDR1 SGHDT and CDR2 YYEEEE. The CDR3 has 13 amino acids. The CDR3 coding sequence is TGTGCCAGCCTAGGACAGGGGGCGAGTGAGCAGTACTTC. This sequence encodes CASLGQGASEQYF.

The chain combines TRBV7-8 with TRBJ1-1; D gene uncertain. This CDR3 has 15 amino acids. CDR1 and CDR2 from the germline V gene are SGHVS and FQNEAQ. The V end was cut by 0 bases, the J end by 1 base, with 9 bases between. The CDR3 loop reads CASSLATVENTEAFF. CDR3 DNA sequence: TGTGCCAGCAGCTTAGCAACAGTAGAGAACACTGAAGCTTTCTTT.